Presented here are 30 T cell receptor beta chains from one specimen sequenced in a study of vaccination and CD4 T cells after COVID-19. Time point specified: late sampling 161 to 241 days after vaccination in three convalescent patients. Indicated treatment: approximately 9-day PBMC culture with coronavirus spike peptide pools or control peptides (ViraFEST assay). With the Oncomine TCR Beta short-read assay, DNA from cultured CD4+ T cells was sequenced. TCRdb independently ran MiXCR on the PCR reads; one entry per CDR3 protein. The sample consists of roughly 23,000 distinct CDR3 sequences, approximately 38% of them appearing once. Antigens for these TCRs are unknown. The sample was CD4+ T cells from blood, cultured in vitro, taken about 7 months after SARS-CoV-2 vaccination. These receptors were taken from a human donor who had recovered from COVID-19.

This rearrangement joins TRBV27 to TRBJ2-7; a weak D match, TRBD2 (5 bases). Per germline, CDR1 MNHEY and CDR2 SMNVEV (reference sequence). The germline V and J ends were trimmed by 5 bases and 3 bases, with 20 bases remaining between them. The CDR3 is 16 amino acids. The CDR3 coding sequence is TGTGCCAGCAGTCCCCAAGATACTAGTTTCAACTACGAGCAGTACTTC. Translated, it gives CASSPQDTSFNYEQYF.

This chain uses TRBV20-1 with TRBJ2-5; D gene ambiguous. Trimming stripped 3 bases from V and 5 bases from J, with 13 bases between. The CDR3 extends over 13 amino acids. Germline values: CDR1 DFQATT, CDR2 SNEGSKA (reference sequence). CDR3 in amino acids: CSARGIYYETQYF. The CDR3 region has the DNA TGCAGTGCTAGGGGGATTTATTACGAGACCCAGTACTTC.

The sample holds a few counts of this clonotype. This chain joins TRBV20-1 and TRBJ2-1; tentatively, D is TRBD1 or TRBD2 (5 bases each). The V gene's germline CDR1 is DFQATT and CDR2 SNEGSKA (reference sequence). The V gene lost 7 bases and the J gene lost 9 bases, with 16 bases spanning the gap. CDR3 size: 12 residues. The CDR3 bases are TGCAGTGTGGGGCTAGCTCGTGGTGAGCAGTTCTTC. Amino acids: CSVGLARGEQFF.

This clonotype has only a few counts. The chain combines TRBV27 with TRBJ2-5, with 9 positions matching TRBD1. With V trimmed by 4 bases and J by 4 bases, 7 bases remained unmatched. CDR3 length: 15 residues. Germline V gene data show CDR1 as MNHEY and CDR2 as SMNVEV (reference sequence). The CDR3 here is CASSWGTGFGETQYF. The CDR3 DNA reads as TGTGCCAGCAGTTGGGGGACAGGGTTTGGAGAGACCCAGTACTTC.

The genes are TRBV6-1 and TRBJ2-7; D is ambiguous. The germline V gene encodes CDR1 MNHNS and CDR2 SASEGT. This CDR3 has 15 amino acids. V was trimmed by 5 bases and J by 0 bases, leaving 14 bases between them. Written as DNA, the CDR3 is TGTGCCAGCAGTCAACAGAGAAGTAGCTCCTACGAGCAGTACTTC. Protein sequence: CASSQQRSSSYEQYF.

The rearrangement joins TRBV28 to TRBJ1-6, with a possible D match to TRBD1 (5 bases). CDR1 MDHEN and CDR2 SYDVKM come from the germline V gene. The length of the CDR3 is 16 residues. Trimming cost V 6 bases and J 7 bases, with 19 bases left between them. DNA of the CDR3: TGTGCCAGCAGCTCCTTATCAGGGCCTAAGAATTCACCCCTCCACTTT. Protein: CASSSLSGPKNSPLHF.

This rearrangement joins TRBV15 to TRBJ1-3; D ambiguous. Trimming shortened V by 0 bases and J by 0 bases, and 6 bases separated the two germline ends. Germline V gene data show CDR1 as LNHNV and CDR2 as YYDKDF (reference sequence). The CDR3 sequence is 15 residues long. Here the CDR3 reads CATSRDRYSGNTIYF. CDR3 bases: TGTGCCACCAGCAGAGATCGCTACTCTGGAAACACCATATATTTT.

The rearrangement links TRBV20-1 to TRBJ2-1; D remains ambiguous. CDR1 is DFQATT and CDR2 is SNEGSKA in the germline V gene (reference sequence). The CDR3 consists of 16 residues. Trimming removed 0 bases from V and 1 base from J, with 13 bases in between. CDR3 in DNA: TGCAGTGCTAGAGATATAAGGAGCGTATCCTACAATGAGCAGTTCTTC. As protein: CSARDIRSVSYNEQFF.

This clonotype was recorded a few times. The genes are TRBV19 and TRBJ1-6; D possibly corresponds to TRBD1 (5 bases). The V end lost 7 bases, the J end lost 6 bases, and 10 bases lay between the germline ends. Germline-derived CDR1 and CDR2 are LNHDA and SQIVND (reference sequence). The CDR3 has 13 residues. In nucleotides, the CDR3 is TGTGCCAGTACCATAGGGGTTAATTCACCCCTCCACTTT. Translated: CASTIGVNSPLHF.

The chain combines TRBV6-1 with TRBJ1-1; no clear D. V lost 6 bases and J 3 bases, leaving 11 bases between the germline ends. CDR1 and CDR2 (germline): MNHNS, SASEGT. The CDR3 consists of 13 residues. The CDR3 sequence is CASRLGYDTEAFF. The CDR3 coding sequence is TGTGCCAGCAGGTTAGGGTATGACACTGAAGCTTTCTTT.

The gene calls are TRBV28 and TRBJ1-2, with D possibly matching TRBD1 (5 bases). Trimming pared 5 bases from V and 0 bases from J, leaving 10 bases between. Germline V CDR1 and CDR2: MDHEN, SYDVKM. The CDR3 spans 14 residues. CDR3 coding DNA: TGTGCCAGCAGTCGCGGGGGGGCTAACTATGGCTACACCTTC. Protein product: CASSRGGANYGYTF.

The chain links TRBV20-1 to TRBJ2-1; D is possibly TRBD1 (5 bases). The CDR3 is made up of 17 amino acids. Germline V lookup: CDR1 DFQATT, CDR2 SNEGSKA (reference sequence). The V and J ends lost 0 bases and 3 bases respectively, with 18 bases between them. The DNA for the CDR3 is TGCAGTGCTAGAGAAGAACGACAGCCAGCCCTCTACAATGAGCAGTTCTTC. This gives the protein CSAREERQPALYNEQFF.

J is TRBJ2-3 and V is TRBV20-1; 10 positions agree with TRBD2. Losses at the gene ends were 6 bases for V and 6 bases for J; bases not matched to a gene: 24. CDR3 length: 19 residues. Germline loops: CDR1 DFQATT, CDR2 SNEGSKA (reference sequence). Here the CDR3 DNA reads TGCAGTGCGGACCGACTAGCGGGTGCCCAGGGCCGACCAGGGGATACGCAGTATTTT. Its translation: CSADRLAGAQGRPGDTQYF.

This chain uses TRBV20-1 with TRBJ1-6; D ambiguous. V dropped 2 bases and J dropped 7 bases, with 15 bases sitting between them. The CDR3 length is 15 residues. Germline CDR1 reads DFQATT; CDR2 reads SNEGSKA (reference sequence). Written as DNA, the CDR3 is TGCAGTGCTAGAAGATCCGGGTCCCTAAATTCACCCCTCCACTTT. Encoded protein: CSARRSGSLNSPLHF.

The chain links TRBV6-1 to TRBJ1-6; 10 nucleotides agree with TRBD1. The CDR3 loop spans 18 amino acids. Unmatched junction bases numbered 8, after V lost 6 bases and J lost 0 bases. Germline V gives CDR1 MNHNS, CDR2 SASEGT. The CDR3 here is CASRLGTGESSYNSPLHF. CDR3 DNA: TGTGCCAGCAGATTAGGGACAGGGGAGAGCTCCTATAATTCACCCCTCCACTTT.

This clonotype was seen a handful of times. The chain has TRBV20-1 and TRBJ2-5, with D possibly being TRBD1 (6 bases). Trimming removed 5 bases from V and 1 base from J, with 11 bases in between. The CDR3 contains 13 residues. Germline V CDR1 and CDR2: DFQATT, SNEGSKA (reference sequence). The chain's CDR3 is CSARTVSQETQYF. CDR3 coding DNA: TGCAGTGCTCGGACAGTAAGCCAAGAGACCCAGTACTTC.

The DNA for the CDR3 is TGTGCCAGCAGGCCTTGGGGCCCGGTCAATGAGCAGTTCTTC. Its protein is CASRPWGPVNEQFF. The genes are TRBV6-1 and TRBJ2-1, with D maybe TRBD1 (5 bases). Deletions cut 6 bases from V and 6 bases from J, with 15 bases between. The CDR3 runs to 14 residues. Germline V gene sequence: CDR1 MNHNS, CDR2 SASEGT.

This clonotype was seen a handful of times. The J gene is TRBJ1-2, the V gene TRBV20-1; tentative D call: TRBD1 (5 bases). CDR1 and CDR2 (germline): DFQATT, SNEGSKA (reference sequence). This CDR3 has 13 residues. V lost 0 bases and J 8 bases, leaving 13 bases between the germline ends. Written as DNA, the CDR3 is TGCAGTGCTAGAGATTTGGACATTGAGGGCTACACCTTC. Amino acids: CSARDLDIEGYTF.

The chain's CDR3 is CASSLTGVSTDTQYF. The CDR3 region has the DNA TGTGCCAGCAGTTTAACAGGGGTCAGCACAGATACGCAGTATTTT. The chain recombines TRBV7-2 with TRBJ2-3, with 7 bases identical to TRBD1. The CDR3 totals 15 residues. V trimming: 6 bases; J trimming: 0 bases; junction bases outside the gene matches: 6. Germline-derived CDR1 and CDR2 are SGHTA and FQGNSA.

The chain carries TRBV7-9 and TRBJ2-1; 15 bases are a match to TRBD2. CDR1 and CDR2 from the germline V gene are SEHNR and FQNEAQ (reference sequence). V lost 5 bases and J lost 8; bases outside the gene matches: 4. The CDR3 is 15 amino acids. This CDR3 reads CASSRTSGRADEQFF. The DNA of the CDR3 is TGTGCCAGCAGCCGGACTAGCGGGAGGGCGGATGAGCAGTTCTTC.

J is TRBJ2-2 and V is TRBV6-1; TRBD2 might be the D (6 bases). CDR3 size: 14 residues. The germline CDR1 and CDR2 sequences are MNHNS and SASEGT. Between the trimmed V and J ends, which lost 6 bases and 4 bases, there was a span of 12 bases. The CDR3 sequence: CASSGTGPTGELFF. Written as DNA, the CDR3 is TGTGCCAGCAGCGGGACTGGCCCCACCGGGGAGCTGTTTTTT.

This clonotype was counted a few times. The chain couples TRBV24-1 to TRBJ2-5; the match to TRBD2 covers 9 bases. The CDR3 has 15 amino acids. Germline assignment: CDR1 KGHDR and CDR2 SFDVKD. Trimming cost V 11 bases and J 5 bases; bases outside gene matches: 14. CDR3 sequence: CASGIAGTSKETQYF. The CDR3 DNA reads as TGTGCCAGCGGCATAGCCGGGACTAGCAAGGAGACCCAGTACTTC.

The chain is built from TRBV6-1 and TRBJ2-1; unclear D gene. This CDR3 has 12 residues. The germline V gene has CDR1 MNHNS and CDR2 SASEGT. Trimming left V 6 bases short and J 5 bases short, with 8 bases between. DNA of the CDR3: TGTGCCAGCAGGGAGTGGGACAATGAGCAGTTCTTC. This codes for CASREWDNEQFF.

This clonotype was recorded a few times. The V and J genes are TRBV20-1 and TRBJ2-1; tentatively, D is TRBD2 (7 bases). Deletions cut 4 bases from V and 7 bases from J, with 14 bases between. This CDR3 is built from 13 residues. Germline CDR1 DFQATT, CDR2 SNEGSKA (reference sequence). CDR3 in amino acids: CSATWGRGNEQFF. CDR3 nucleotides: TGCAGTGCTACGTGGGGGAGGGGGAATGAGCAGTTCTTC.

The chain employs TRBV12-2 and TRBJ2-7; the D call of TRBD2 is as the table states it, not checked on the DNA. TRBV12-2 is a pseudogene segment. The CDR3 loop spans 17 amino acids. The CDR3 spells CASRASGRLVGRNEQYF. CDR3 bases: TGTGCAAGTCGCGCCAGCGGGAGGCTTGTTGGGAGGAACGAGCAGTACTTC.

V usage is TRBV28 and J usage is TRBJ1-2; D ambiguous. Germline values: CDR1 MDHEN, CDR2 SYDVKM. Between the trimmed V and J ends, which lost 3 bases and 5 bases, there was a span of 7 bases. This CDR3 comprises 12 residues. CDR3 in amino acids: CASSFLGYGYTF. The CDR3 DNA follows: TGTGCCAGCAGTTTTCTGGGATATGGCTACACCTTC.

The V call is TRBV7-9, the J call TRBJ1-6; TRBD1 agrees at 7 bases. This CDR3 is built from 16 residues. The germline V gene encodes CDR1 SEHNR and CDR2 FQNEAQ (reference sequence). The J segment lost 5 bases and the V segment lost 5 bases, leaving 9 bases of the junction unmatched. The DNA of the CDR3 is TGTGCCAGCAGCCCGACAGGGACGGGGGATAATTCACCCCTCCACTTT. Translation gives CASSPTGTGDNSPLHF. Looking up the rest from reference TRBV7-9 and TRBJ1-6 gives the full variable domain: DTGVSQNPRHKITKRGQNVTFRCDPISEHNRLYWYRQTLGQGPEFLTYFQNEAQLEKSRLLSDRFSAERPKGSFSTLEIQRTEQGDSAMYLCASSPTGTGDNSPLHFGNGTRLTVT.

CDR3 residues: CSGYSGNTDTQYF. CDR3 DNA sequence: TGCAGTGGATATAGCGGAAACACAGATACGCAGTATTTT. The V and J genes are TRBV20-1 and TRBJ2-3, with a possible D match to TRBD2 (6 bases). The CDR3 totals 13 residues. CDR1 is DFQATT and CDR2 is SNEGSKA in the germline V gene (reference sequence). V gave up 7 bases and J gave up 2 bases, with 13 bases separating them.

This clonotype was counted between two and nine times. The rearrangement uses TRBV20-1 and TRBJ1-1; the D is unclear. The CDR3 contains 14 residues. The V end was cut by 0 bases, the J end by 4 bases, with 12 bases between. Germline V gene sequence: CDR1 DFQATT, CDR2 SNEGSKA (reference sequence). The CDR3 spells CSARDRRGGTEAFF. The CDR3 DNA reads TGCAGTGCTAGAGATCGTCGGGGAGGCACTGAAGCTTTCTTT.

The rearrangement links TRBV6-5 to TRBJ1-3; D remains unclear. This CDR3 comprises 13 residues. V lost 0 bases and J lost 7, with 7 bases in between. Germline CDR1 and CDR2: MNHEY and SVGAGI. DNA of the CDR3: TGTGCCAGCAGTTACTCGACCCCCAACACCATATATTTT. It codes for CASSYSTPNTIYF.